This is a list of T cell receptor beta chains from one sample in a study of T cell repertoires in cytomegalovirus infection. TCRdb used MiXCR to reprocess the reads, holding one entry per CDR3 protein. The sample carries approximately 750,000 distinct CDR3 sequences, 35% recorded once. The sequenced sample consisted of PBMCs. The source of these receptors is a human donor in good health (CMV status not recorded). Some clones in this sample may be carry-over from other donors' samples. Each CDR3 is given with its conserved first and last residue. D genes are given only for firm matches. The listing skips clone size in some rows; elsewhere it reads once, few, many or a size class.

size: NA; D: NA; V: TRBV6-1; J: TRBJ1-2; CDR3: CASSVFHGYTF; DNA: TGTGCCAGCAGTGTTTTTCATGGCTACACCTTC
size: NA; D: NA; V: TRBV5-1; J: TRBJ1-2; CDR3: CASREVGEGYNF; DNA: TGCGCCAGCCGGGAGGTCGGGGAGGGCTACAACTTC
size: NA; D: NA; V: TRBV13; J: TRBJ2-1; CDR3: CASSQAEDNEQFF; DNA: TGTGCCAGCAGCCAGGCGGAGGACAATGAGCAGTTCTTC
size: NA; D: NA; V: TRBV28; J: TRBJ2-4; CDR3: CASSFSGVTKNIQYF; DNA: TGTGCCAGCAGTTTCTCCGGGGTAACCAAAAACATTCAGTACTTC
size: few; D: NA; V: TRBV4-1; J: TRBJ2-2; CDR3: CASSHLGQSETGELFF; DNA: TGCGCCAGCAGCCACTTAGGACAGTCCGAGACCGGGGAGCTGTTTTTT
size: few; D: NA; V: TRBV27; J: TRBJ1-6; CDR3: CASSLIGSRTYNSPLHF; DNA: TGTGCCAGCAGTTTAATTGGCTCAAGAACTTATAATTCACCCCTCCACTTT
size: NA; D: TRBD2; V: TRBV20-1; J: TRBJ2-3; CDR3: CSASSGRDTQYF; DNA: TGCAGTGCTAGTAGCGGGAGAGATACGCAGTATTTT
size: NA; D: NA; V: TRBV5-5; J: TRBJ2-7; CDR3: CASSLQRQAFEQYF; DNA: TGTGCCAGCAGCTTGCAGAGACAGGCCTTCGAGCAGTACTTC
size: once; D: TRBD1; V: TRBV6-1; J: TRBJ1-1; CDR3: CASSEATGRSAFF; DNA: TGTGCCAGCAGTGAAGCGACAGGGCGCAGTGCTTTCTTT
size: NA; D: TRBD2; V: TRBV28; J: TRBJ2-7; CDR3: CASTADPAGGSYEQYF; DNA: TGTGCCAGCACCGCTGACCCAGCGGGAGGCTCCTACGAGCAGTACTTC
size: NA; D: NA; V: TRBV7-2; J: TRBJ2-2; CDR3: CASSLDSISGELFF; DNA: TGTGCCAGCAGCTTAGATTCTATAAGCGGGGAGCTGTTTTTT
size: NA; D: NA; V: TRBV11-2; J: TRBJ1-1; CDR3: CASSLLRVNTEAFF; DNA: TGTGCCAGCAGCTTATTACGGGTTAACACTGAAGCTTTCTTT
size: NA; D: TRBD2; V: TRBV12-3/TRBV12-4; J: TRBJ2-3; CDR3: CASTHDGGLAGALGTDTQYF; DNA: TGTGCCAGCACTCACGACGGGGGACTAGCGGGAGCATTAGGGACAGATACGCAGTATTTT
size: few; D: NA; V: TRBV7-6; J: TRBJ2-3; CDR3: CASSPRRGSTDTQYF; DNA: TGTGCCAGCAGCCCCCGTCGGGGTTCCACAGATACGCAGTATTTT
size: few; D: TRBD2; V: TRBV5-8; J: TRBJ2-5; CDR3: CASSLGLSGREGETQYF; DNA: TGTGCCAGCAGCTTGGGACTAAGCGGGAGAGAAGGAGAGACCCAGTACTTC
size: NA; D: TRBD2; V: TRBV5-1; J: TRBJ2-5; CDR3: CASSSILAGGLETQYF; DNA: TGCGCCAGCAGCTCGATCTTAGCGGGTGGGTTAGAGACCCAGTACTTC
size: many; D: NA; V: TRBV7-2; J: TRBJ2-1; CDR3: CASSLDWAGHNEQFF; DNA: TGTGCCAGCAGCTTGGACTGGGCGGGACACAATGAGCAGTTCTTC
size: many; D: NA; V: TRBV12-3/TRBV12-4; J: TRBJ1-1; CDR3: CASSLGRGFVNTEAFF; DNA: TGTGCCAGCAGTTTAGGCAGAGGTTTTGTGAACACTGAAGCTTTCTTT
size: NA; D: TRBD2; V: TRBV6-1; J: TRBJ2-5; CDR3: CASSGDREGLGETQYF; DNA: TGTGCCAGCAGTGGGGACCGGGAGGGGCTGGGGGAGACCCAGTACTTC
size: many; D: TRBD2; V: TRBV6-1; J: TRBJ2-3; CDR3: CASRKVPSGGDTQYF; DNA: TGTGCCAGCAGAAAAGTGCCTAGCGGAGGAGATACGCAGTATTTT
size: few; D: NA; V: TRBV7-6; J: TRBJ2-5; CDR3: CASSPTTASGETQYF; DNA: TGTGCCAGCAGCCCCACTACAGCGAGCGGAGAGACCCAGTACTTC
size: few; D: TRBD1; V: TRBV27; J: TRBJ2-5; CDR3: CASSVGTGWETQYF; DNA: TGTGCCAGCAGTGTTGGGACAGGGTGGGAGACCCAGTACTTC
size: few; D: NA; V: TRBV11-2; J: TRBJ2-2; CDR3: CASSSGQSGELFF; DNA: TGTGCCAGCAGCTCTGGACAGTCCGGGGAGCTGTTTTTT
size: NA; D: NA; V: TRBV20-1; J: TRBJ1-2; CDR3: CSAVWGGSYSNGYTF; DNA: TGCAGTGCCGTATGGGGTGGGTCGTATTCTAATGGCTACACCTTC
size: NA; D: NA; V: TRBV20-1; J: TRBJ2-5; CDR3: CSARDLGGVETQYF; DNA: TGCAGTGCTAGAGATCTCGGCGGGGTTGAGACCCAGTACTTC
size: NA; D: NA; V: TRBV7-8; J: TRBJ1-6; CDR3: CASSSIPSKTRSYNSPLHF; DNA: TGTGCCAGCAGCTCAATCCCTTCGAAGACACGCTCCTATAATTCACCCCTCCACTTT
size: few; D: NA; V: TRBV7-2; J: TRBJ2-3; CDR3: CASSLFGTDTQYF; DNA: TGTGCCAGCAGCTTATTCGGCACAGATACGCAGTATTTT
size: NA; D: NA; V: TRBV6-1; J: TRBJ1-6; CDR3: CASYHRTSYNSPLQF; DNA: TGTGCCAGCTATCACCGGACATCGTATAATTCACCCCTCCAATTT
size: few; D: NA; V: TRBV10-3; J: TRBJ1-3; CDR3: CAIRGTSTSGNTIYF; DNA: TGTGCCATCCGAGGGACATCCACCTCTGGAAACACCATATATTTT
size: NA; D: TRBD2; V: TRBV27; J: TRBJ2-7; CDR3: CASSLTTGGLGTGEQYF; DNA: TGTGCCAGCAGTCTCACCACCGGGGGACTAGGGACGGGCGAGCAGTACTTC
size: NA; D: NA; V: TRBV28; J: TRBJ1-2; CDR3: CASSFDEGGYGYTF; DNA: TGTGCCAGCAGTTTCGACGAAGGGGGGTATGGCTACACCTTC
size: NA; D: NA; V: TRBV6-1; J: TRBJ1-5; CDR3: CASSEGAGRVGNQPQHF; DNA: TGTGCCAGCAGTGAAGGGGCAGGGCGGGTGGGCAATCAGCCCCAGCATTTT
size: few; D: TRBD2; V: TRBV25-1; J: TRBJ2-1; CDR3: CASSDRVSGTNEQFF; DNA: TGTGCCAGCAGTGATCGGGTTAGCGGGACAAATGAGCAGTTCTTC
size: few; D: NA; V: TRBV5-6; J: TRBJ2-3; CDR3: CASSTTTGPDSTDTQYF; DNA: TGTGCCAGCAGCACTACGACAGGCCCGGATTCCACAGATACGCAGTATTTT
size: NA; D: NA; V: TRBV6-1; J: TRBJ2-1; CDR3: CASSEPLEQFF; DNA: TGTGCCAGCAGTGAACCCCTTGAGCAGTTCTTC
size: NA; D: NA; V: TRBV29-1; J: TRBJ2-1; CDR3: CSARRVYNEQFF; DNA: TGCAGCGCCCGGCGGGTTTACAATGAGCAGTTCTTC
size: once; D: NA; V: TRBV7-4; J: TRBJ2-1; CDR3: CASSLVGMAYNEQFF; DNA: TGTGCCAGCAGCTTAGTAGGGATGGCCTACAATGAGCAGTTCTTC
size: NA; D: TRBD1; V: TRBV12-3/TRBV12-4; J: TRBJ1-2; CDR3: CASSFTGEAYGYTF; DNA: TGTGCCAGCAGTTTCACAGGGGAGGCCTATGGCTACACCTTC
size: NA; D: NA; V: TRBV30; J: TRBJ2-5; CDR3: CAWSVRETQYF; DNA: TGTGCCTGGAGTGTGCGGGAGACCCAGTACTTC
size: once; D: NA; V: TRBV12-3/TRBV12-4; J: TRBJ1-1; CDR3: CASLRGGGETEAFF; DNA: TGTGCCAGCTTACGCGGGGGAGGGGAAACTGAAGCTTTCTTT
size: NA; D: NA; V: TRBV20-1; J: TRBJ2-1; CDR3: CSAGWGSYNEQFF; DNA: TGCAGTGCGGGTTGGGGCTCCTACAATGAGCAGTTCTTC
size: NA; D: NA; V: TRBV7-8; J: TRBJ2-6; CDR3: CASSFKRASGANVLTF; DNA: TGTGCCAGCAGCTTTAAACGGGCGTCTGGGGCCAACGTCCTGACTTTC